The 14 T cell receptor beta chains given below trace back to one sample, sequenced in a study of T cells in Graves' hyperthyroidism and ophthalmopathy. Amplification of TCR beta CDR3 regions was performed using RNA transcripts as template. The study used the HTBI primer set for a first-round RT-PCR of the TCR CDR3. Each CDR3 protein gets one entry after TCRdb re-called the multiplex PCR reads with MiXCR. Of 550,000 to 650,000 distinct CDR3 sequences detected, 14% appear once; the ten largest clones hold around 13%. Sequencing input: blood. Receptors were obtained from a woman aged 35 to 49 with Graves' hyperthyroidism.

This clonotype was recorded many times. The chain employs TRBV7-2 and TRBJ2-3; 7 bases map to TRBD2. CDR3 size: 16 residues. Germline lookup yields CDR1 SGHTA and CDR2 FQGNSA. V shed 1 base, J shed 3 bases, and the junction held 7 bases outside the gene matches. For the CDR3, the DNA is TGTGCCAGCAGCTTAGGAGGCGGGAGAGGGACAGATACGCAGTATTTT. Translating gives CASSLGGGRGTDTQYF.

This clonotype was seen a few times. The chain joins TRBV5-6 to TRBJ1-2; D not certain. V was shortened by 4 bases and J by 5 bases, with 18 bases between the two germline ends. Looked up from germline, CDR1 is SGHDT and CDR2 is YYEEEE. The CDR3 runs to 15 residues. As DNA, the CDR3 is TGTGCCAGCAGCAGCATTGGACCCATTCTTTATGGCTACACCTTC. It is translated as CASSSIGPILYGYTF. Looking up the rest from reference TRBV5-6 and TRBJ1-2 gives the full variable domain: DAGVTQSPTHLIKTRGQQVTLRCSPKSGHDTVSWYQQALGQGPQFIFQYYEEEERQRGNFPDRFSGHQFPNYSSELNVNALLLGDSALYLCASSSIGPILYGYTFGSGTRLTVV.

This clonotype has at least ten counts. CDR3: CASKRAGTYEQYF. The CDR3 nucleotides are TGTGCCAGCAAGCGGGCGGGGACCTACGAGCAGTACTTC. This chain connects TRBV7-2 to TRBJ2-7, with D tentatively TRBD2 (6 bases). This CDR3 comprises 13 residues. The ends were cut back, 7 bases at V and 2 bases at J, with 12 bases in the middle. The germline CDR1 and CDR2 sequences are SGHTA and FQGNSA.

The chain uses TRBV4-2 and TRBJ2-2, with 7 bases aligning to TRBD2. There are 16 residues in the CDR3. The trim removed 2 bases at V and 7 bases at J, leaving 10 bases unmatched. CDR1 is LGHNA, CDR2 YNFKEQ, per germline. CDR3 in DNA: TGTGCCAGCAGCCAAATGGTAGCGGGTTGGGTCGGGGAGCTGTTTTTT. As protein: CASSQMVAGWVGELFF.

Only a few counts were recorded for this clonotype. A read error is possible here, since a much larger clone lies one base away. The genes are TRBV20-1 and TRBJ2-3; 7 positions match TRBD2. Trimming cost V 0 bases and J 4 bases; bases outside gene matches: 13. In germline, CDR1 is DFQATT, CDR2 SNEGSKA (reference sequence). The CDR3 is 17 residues long. Here the CDR3 reads CSARDALGGSLADTQYF. The CDR3 DNA is TGCAGTGCTAGAGATGCCCTAGGCGGGAGTCTGGCAGATACGCAGTATTTT.

This clonotype came up a few times. CDR3 protein: CASSTGTGRNQPQHF. CDR3 DNA sequence: TGTGCCAGCAGCACCGGGACAGGGAGAAATCAGCCCCAGCATTTT. The chain couples TRBV7-8 to TRBJ1-5, with 9 bases that match TRBD1. Germline V gives CDR1 SGHVS, CDR2 FQNEAQ. Unmatched junction bases numbered 6, after V lost 5 bases and J lost 4 bases. This CDR3 has 15 residues.

This clonotype was counted ten times or more. This chain uses TRBV12-3 or TRBV12-4 with TRBJ2-1; TRBD1 agrees at 7 bases. J gave up 10 bases and V 8 bases, and 11 bases lay outside the gene matches. The CDR3 loop spans 13 amino acids. The CDR3 nucleotides read TGTGCCAGCTCGGCTAGGGGGCAGGGGGAGCAGTTCTTC. Encoded protein: CASSARGQGEQFF.

This clonotype was seen at least ten times. The V gene is TRBV5-1, the J gene TRBJ2-1; 10 bases map to TRBD2. Germline CDR1 and CDR2: SGHRS and YFSETQ. The CDR3 covers 16 residues. V lost 4 bases and J lost 4; bases outside the gene matches: 8. The DNA for the CDR3 is TGCGCCAGCAGCCCCGCCGGGACTAGCGCTTACAATGAGCAGTTCTTC. Its translation: CASSPAGTSAYNEQFF.

The gene calls are TRBV7-8 and TRBJ1-5; D unclear. The CDR3 consists of 15 residues. V lost 1 base and J lost 2, with 9 bases in between. From germline, CDR1 is SGHVS and CDR2 FQNEAQ. CDR3 region: CASSLGVNGNQPQHF. DNA for the CDR3: TGTGCCAGCAGCTTAGGGGTCAACGGCAATCAGCCCCAGCATTTT. Complete variable domain (other parts from reference TRBV7-8 and TRBJ1-5): GAGVSQSPRYKVAKRGQDVALRCDPISGHVSLFWYQQALGQGPEFLTYFQNEAQLDKSGLPSDRFFAERPEGSVSTLKIQRTQQEDSAVYLCASSLGVNGNQPQHFGDGTRLSIL.

The chain combines TRBV10-3 with TRBJ2-7; 14 nucleotides align to TRBD2. CDR3 length equals 16 residues. The V gene's germline CDR1 is ENHRY and CDR2 SYGVKD. V shed 3 bases and J 5 bases; nucleotides not matched to a gene: 6. The CDR3 DNA follows: TGTGCCATCAGTGACCACGGACTAGCGGGAGGCAACGAGCAGTACTTC. Its protein is CAISDHGLAGGNEQYF.

At least ten counts were recorded for this clonotype. The chain couples TRBV28 to TRBJ2-7, with 7 bases that match TRBD2. The V gene's germline CDR1 is MDHEN and CDR2 SYDVKM. The CDR3 spans 15 residues. V trimming: 5 bases; J trimming: 1 base; junction bases outside the gene matches: 8. The DNA of the CDR3 is TGTGCCAGCAGTATAGGTTTGGGACTATCCTACGAGCAGTACTTC. Its translation: CASSIGLGLSYEQYF.

This clonotype was detected a few times. The chain couples TRBV7-2 to TRBJ2-2; D is perhaps TRBD1 (7 bases). V was clipped by 1 base and J by 0 bases, with 21 bases between them. Germline loops: CDR1 SGHTA, CDR2 FQGNSA. This CDR3 has 20 residues. The chain's CDR3 is CASSLDRGHRTTSNTGELFF. CDR3 DNA sequence: TGTGCCAGCAGCTTAGACAGGGGCCATCGGACTACCTCGAACACCGGGGAGCTGTTTTTT. Full variable domain (missing parts from reference TRBV7-2 and TRBJ2-2): GAGVSQSPSNKVTEKGKDVELRCDPISGHTALYWYRQSLGQGLEFLIYFQGNSAPDKSGLPSDRFSAERTGGSVSTLTIQRTQQEDSAVYLCASSLDRGHRTTSNTGELFFGEGSRLTVL.

This clonotype has at least ten counts. This chain links TRBV6-1 with TRBJ2-7; tentatively, D is TRBD2 (5 bases). V lost 7 bases to trimming and J lost 1 base, with 20 bases between them. Germline CDR1 and CDR2: MNHNS and SASEGT. The CDR3 is 16 residues long. For the CDR3, the DNA is TGTGCCAGCACCCTGAACCCAGGACTTGATTCCTACGAGCAGTACTTC. The encoded protein is CASTLNPGLDSYEQYF.

This clonotype was seen repeatedly, ten times or more. The rearrangement joins TRBV28 to TRBJ1-5; tentatively, D is TRBD1 (5 bases). V lost 6 bases, J lost 0 bases, and 12 bases lay in between. Germline CDR1 MDHEN, CDR2 SYDVKM. This CDR3 is built from 15 residues. The DNA for the CDR3 is TGTGCCAGCAGATATGGGACGGCTAGCAATCAGCCCCAGCATTTT. Its translation: CASRYGTASNQPQHF. Full variable domain (remainder filled in from reference TRBV28 and TRBJ1-5): DVKVTQSSRYLVKRTGEKVFLECVQDMDHENMFWYRQDPGLGLRLIYFSYDVKMKEKGDIPEGYSVSREKKERFSLILESASTNQTSMYLCASRYGTASNQPQHFGDGTRLSIL.